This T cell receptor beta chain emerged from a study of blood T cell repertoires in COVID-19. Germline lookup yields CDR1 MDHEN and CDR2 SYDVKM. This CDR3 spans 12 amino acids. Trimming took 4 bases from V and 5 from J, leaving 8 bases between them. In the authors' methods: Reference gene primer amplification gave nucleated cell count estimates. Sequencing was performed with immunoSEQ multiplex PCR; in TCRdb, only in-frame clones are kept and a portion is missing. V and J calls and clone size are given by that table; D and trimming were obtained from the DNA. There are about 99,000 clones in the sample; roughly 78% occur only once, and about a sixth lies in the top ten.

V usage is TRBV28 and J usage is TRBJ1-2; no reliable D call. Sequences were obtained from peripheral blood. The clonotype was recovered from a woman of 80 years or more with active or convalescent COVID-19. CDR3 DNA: TGTGCCAGCAGTTCCCTCAGATATGGCTACACCTTC. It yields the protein CASSSLRYGYTF.